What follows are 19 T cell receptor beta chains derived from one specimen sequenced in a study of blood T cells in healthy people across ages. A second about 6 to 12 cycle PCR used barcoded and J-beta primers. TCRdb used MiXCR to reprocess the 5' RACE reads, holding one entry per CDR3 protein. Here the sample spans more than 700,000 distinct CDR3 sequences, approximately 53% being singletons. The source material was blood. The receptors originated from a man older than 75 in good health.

The CDR3 DNA is TGTGCCAGCAGTTACTCGCCGGGGAGCTCCTATAATTCACCCCTCCACTTT. Translating it yields CASSYSPGSSYNSPLHF. The V and J genes are TRBV6-5 and TRBJ1-6; D gene ambiguous. CDR3 length: 17 amino acids. Germline V gene sequence: CDR1 MNHEY, CDR2 SVGAGI. Trimming removed 0 bases from V and 0 bases from J, with 9 bases in between.

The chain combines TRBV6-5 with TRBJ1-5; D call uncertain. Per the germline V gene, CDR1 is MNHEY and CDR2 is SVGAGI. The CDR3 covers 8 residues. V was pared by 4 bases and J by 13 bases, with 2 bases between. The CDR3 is CASSSQHF. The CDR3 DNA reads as TGTGCCAGCAGTTCTCAGCATTTT.

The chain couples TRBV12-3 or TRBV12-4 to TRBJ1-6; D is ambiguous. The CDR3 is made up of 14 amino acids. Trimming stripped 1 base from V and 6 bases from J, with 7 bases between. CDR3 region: CASSLVGSNSPLHF. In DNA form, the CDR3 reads TGTGCCAGCAGTTTAGTCGGCAGTAATTCACCCCTCCACTTT.

CDR3 sequence (DNA): TGCGCCAGCAGCCAAGTGGACAGGCGGGGCGATGAGCAGTTCTTC. This sequence encodes CASSQVDRRGDEQFF. V gene TRBV4-1 combines with J gene TRBJ2-1, with TRBD1 as a possible D gene (7 bases). With 1 base removed from V and 8 bases from J, the gap between germline ends came to 15 bases. In germline, CDR1 is MGHRA, CDR2 YSYEKL. The CDR3 sequence is 15 residues long.

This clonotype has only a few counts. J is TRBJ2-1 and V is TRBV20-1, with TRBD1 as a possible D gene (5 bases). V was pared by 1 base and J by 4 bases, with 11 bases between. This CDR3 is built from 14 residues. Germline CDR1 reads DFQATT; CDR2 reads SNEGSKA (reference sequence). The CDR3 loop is CSARGGRNYNEQFF. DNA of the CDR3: TGCAGTGCTAGAGGGGGCAGGAATTACAATGAGCAGTTCTTC.

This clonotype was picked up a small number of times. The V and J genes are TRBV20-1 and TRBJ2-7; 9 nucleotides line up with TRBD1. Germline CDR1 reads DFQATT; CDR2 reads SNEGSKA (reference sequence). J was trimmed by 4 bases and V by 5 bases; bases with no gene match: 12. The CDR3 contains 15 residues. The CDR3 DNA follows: TGCAGTGCTGCCGGCGCACAGGGGGCAATTTACGAGCAGTACTTC. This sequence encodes CSAAGAQGAIYEQYF.

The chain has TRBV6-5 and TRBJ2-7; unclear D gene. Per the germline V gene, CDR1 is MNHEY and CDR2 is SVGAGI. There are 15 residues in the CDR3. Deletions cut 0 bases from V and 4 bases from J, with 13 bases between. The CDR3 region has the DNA TGTGCCAGCAGTTACTCGAAAATAGGGCCGTACGAGCAGTACTTC. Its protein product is CASSYSKIGPYEQYF.

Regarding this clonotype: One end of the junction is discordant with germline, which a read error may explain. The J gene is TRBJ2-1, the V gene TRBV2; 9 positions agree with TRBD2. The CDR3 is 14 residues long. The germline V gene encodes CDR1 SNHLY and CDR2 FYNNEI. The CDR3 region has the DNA TGTGCAAGCAAGGGACTAGCAGCCTACAATGAGCAGTTCTTC. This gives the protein CASKGLAAYNEQFF.

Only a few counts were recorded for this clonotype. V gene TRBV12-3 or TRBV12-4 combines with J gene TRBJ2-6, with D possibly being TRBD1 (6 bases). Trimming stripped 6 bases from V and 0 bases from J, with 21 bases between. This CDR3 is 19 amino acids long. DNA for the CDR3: TGTGCCAGCAGCGCTTCCCGGGGACAAGGGCTCTCTGGGGCCAACGTCCTGACTTTC. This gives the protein CASSASRGQGLSGANVLTF.

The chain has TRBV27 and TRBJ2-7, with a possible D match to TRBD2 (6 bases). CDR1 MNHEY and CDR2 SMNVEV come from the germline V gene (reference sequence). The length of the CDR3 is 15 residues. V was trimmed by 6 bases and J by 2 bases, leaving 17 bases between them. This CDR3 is CASSPALGEAYEQYF. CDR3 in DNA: TGTGCCAGCAGCCCCGCGTTGGGGGAGGCCTACGAGCAGTACTTC.

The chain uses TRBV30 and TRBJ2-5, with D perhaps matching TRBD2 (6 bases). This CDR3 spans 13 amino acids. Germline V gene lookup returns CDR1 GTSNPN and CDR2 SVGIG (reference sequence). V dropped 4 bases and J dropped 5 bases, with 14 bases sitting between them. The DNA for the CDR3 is TGTGCCTGGAACCGGGACTCCGTGGAGACCCAGTACTTC. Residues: CAWNRDSVETQYF.

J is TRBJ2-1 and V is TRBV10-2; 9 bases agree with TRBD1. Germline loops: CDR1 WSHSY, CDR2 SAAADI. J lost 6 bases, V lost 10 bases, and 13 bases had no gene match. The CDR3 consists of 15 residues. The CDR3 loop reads CATSDRGYSGNEQFF. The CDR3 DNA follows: TGCGCCACCTCAGACAGGGGGTATTCTGGCAATGAGCAGTTCTTC.

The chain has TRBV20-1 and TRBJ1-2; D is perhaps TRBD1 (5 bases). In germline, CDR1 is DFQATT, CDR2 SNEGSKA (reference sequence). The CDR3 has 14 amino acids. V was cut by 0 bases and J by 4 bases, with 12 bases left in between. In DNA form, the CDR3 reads TGCAGTGCTAGAGAGGGGACGTGGATCTATGGCTACACCTTC. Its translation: CSAREGTWIYGYTF.

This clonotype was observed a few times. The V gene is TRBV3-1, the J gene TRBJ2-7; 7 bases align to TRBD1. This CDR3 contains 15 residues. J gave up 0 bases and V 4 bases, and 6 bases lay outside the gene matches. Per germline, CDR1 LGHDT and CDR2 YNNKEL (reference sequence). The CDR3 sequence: CASSPTGKGSYEQYF. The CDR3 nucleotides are TGTGCCAGCAGCCCGACAGGGAAGGGCTCCTACGAGCAGTACTTC.

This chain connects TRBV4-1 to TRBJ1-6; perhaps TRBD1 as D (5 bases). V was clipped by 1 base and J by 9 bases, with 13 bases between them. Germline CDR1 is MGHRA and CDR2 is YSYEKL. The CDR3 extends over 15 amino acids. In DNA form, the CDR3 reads TGCGCCAGCAGCCAAGCGGGACTCATTAGTTCACCCCTCCACTTT. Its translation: CASSQAGLISSPLHF.

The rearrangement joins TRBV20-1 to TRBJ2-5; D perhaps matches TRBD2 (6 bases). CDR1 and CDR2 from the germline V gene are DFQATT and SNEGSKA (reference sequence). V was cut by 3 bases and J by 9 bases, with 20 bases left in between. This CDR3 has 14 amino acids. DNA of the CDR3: TGCAGTGCTAGGGTGGATGGGGCCGGGGAGGCCCAGTACTTC. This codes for CSARVDGAGEAQYF.

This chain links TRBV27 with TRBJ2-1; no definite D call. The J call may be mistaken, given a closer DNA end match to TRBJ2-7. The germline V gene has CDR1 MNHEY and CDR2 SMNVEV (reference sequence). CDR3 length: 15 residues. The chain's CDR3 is CASSTSLSGYNEQYF. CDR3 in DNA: TGTGCCAGCAGCACATCCCTTAGTGGGTACAATGAGCAGTACTTC.

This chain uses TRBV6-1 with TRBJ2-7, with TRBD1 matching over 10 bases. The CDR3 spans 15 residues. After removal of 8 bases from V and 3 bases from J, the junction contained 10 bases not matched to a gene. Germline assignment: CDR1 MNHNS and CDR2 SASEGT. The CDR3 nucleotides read TGTGCCAGCCAGACCGGGACAGGGGTTCTCTACGAGCAGTACTTC. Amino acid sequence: CASQTGTGVLYEQYF.

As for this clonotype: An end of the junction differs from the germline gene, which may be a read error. The CDR3 sequence is CTSSLTGRPSTDTQYF. Here the CDR3 DNA reads TGTACCAGCAGCTTGACAGGCCGTCCTAGCACAGATACGCAGTATTTT. The V call is TRBV11-2, the J call TRBJ2-3; maybe TRBD1 (6 bases). Germline CDR1 is SGHAT and CDR2 is FQNNGV. The CDR3 length is 16 residues.